The 24 T cell receptor beta chains given below trace back to one sample, sequenced in a study of blood T cell repertoires in COVID-19 (dated by TCRdb to the early 2020s). The library was built by means of the immunoSEQ multiplex PCR assay. The table comes from immuneACCESS by way of TCRdb, which keeps in-frame sequences with V and J called. Part of the clones is missing from these tables; in studies checked, under half for an unresolved V gene and the rest for unknown reasons. The sample table records 250,000 to 300,000 clones; approximately 91% of these occur just once. The top ten clonotypes cover around 0.9% of the sample. Sequencing used PBMCs or T cells enriched from blood (not recorded which). These receptors originate from a woman aged 25 to 39 who had recovered from COVID-19.

A single count supports this clone. The V gene is TRBV18, the J gene TRBJ2-3; 7 nucleotides line up with TRBD1. The CDR3 consists of 16 residues. CDR1 and CDR2 from the germline V gene are KGHSH and LQKENI. V lost 1 base and J lost 3; bases outside the gene matches: 7. CDR3 sequence: CASSPLARGFTDTQYF. The CDR3, as DNA: TGTGCCAGCTCACCACTGGCCAGGGGGTTTACAGATACGCAGTATTTT.

This chain links TRBV6-5 with TRBJ2-7, with 8 nucleotides matching TRBD2. Per germline, CDR1 MNHEY and CDR2 SVGAGI. CDR3 length equals 13 residues. With 10 bases clipped from V and 1 base from J, the junction kept 6 bases outside the gene matches. CDR3 amino acids: CATGRAWSYEQYF. CDR3 nucleotide sequence: TGTGCCACCGGGAGGGCCTGGTCCTACGAGCAGTACTTC.

This chain connects TRBV7-8 to TRBJ1-5, with a possible D match to TRBD1 (6 bases). The V and J ends lost 1 base and 5 bases respectively, with 12 bases between them. The CDR3 covers 15 residues. The germline gives CDR1 SGHVS, CDR2 FQNEAQ. The CDR3 DNA sequence: TGTGCCAGCAGCTTAGGGACAGCACCATATCAGCCCCAGCATTTT. Protein: CASSLGTAPYQPQHF.

The V and J genes are TRBV29-1 and TRBJ2-2; unclear D gene. The CDR3 is 11 residues long. Germline V lookup: CDR1 SQVTM, CDR2 ANQGSEA. V was trimmed by 6 bases and J by 8 bases, leaving 10 bases between them. The CDR3 DNA follows: TGCAGCGTGGAGTTGGCGGGGGAGCTGTTTTTT. It yields the protein CSVELAGELFF.

CDR3 protein: CASSQERGARGYTF. CDR3 DNA: TGCGCCAGCAGCCAAGAGCGGGGGGCGCGAGGCTACACCTTC. The V gene is TRBV4-1, the J gene TRBJ1-2; possibly TRBD1 for D (6 bases). The CDR3 consists of 14 residues. Germline V lookup: CDR1 MGHRA, CDR2 YSYEKL. V was shortened by 0 bases and J by 8 bases, with 13 bases between the two germline ends.

V and J are TRBV4-1 and TRBJ1-2; D might be TRBD1 (6 bases). CDR1 and CDR2 from the germline V gene are MGHRA and YSYEKL. V lost 1 base and J 8 bases, leaving 17 bases between the germline ends. This CDR3 is 15 amino acids long. The chain's CDR3 is CASSQGQGLRIGYTF. CDR3 bases: TGCGCCAGCAGCCAAGGGCAGGGGCTTAGGATAGGCTACACCTTC.

This clone showed up just once. The chain carries TRBV13 and TRBJ1-3; D call uncertain. V lost 5 bases and J lost 5, with 7 bases in between. CDR1 and CDR2 from the germline V gene are PRHDT and FYEKMQ (reference sequence). There are 12 residues in the CDR3. The CDR3 coding sequence is TGTGCCAGCAGCGGCGGAAGAAACACCATATATTTT. Its translation is CASSGGRNTIYF.

A single count supports this clone. This chain uses TRBV6-5 with TRBJ1-2; 9 bases map to TRBD1. CDR1 MNHEY and CDR2 SVGAGI come from the germline V gene. This CDR3 is built from 14 residues. V was pared by 6 bases and J by 5 bases, with 7 bases of the junction left unmatched. CDR3 in amino acids: CASSGGDRAYGYTF. The CDR3 nucleotides are TGTGCCAGCAGCGGCGGGGACAGGGCTTATGGCTACACCTTC.

The V and J genes are TRBV6-2 or TRBV6-3 and TRBJ1-4; D possibly corresponds to TRBD1 (6 bases). Trimming removed 0 bases at V and 10 bases at J, with 18 bases between. The CDR3 is 16 residues long. The germline CDR1 and CDR2 sequences are MNHEY and SVGEGT. CDR3 loop: CASSYSRTASLGKLFF. DNA for the CDR3: TGTGCCAGCAGTTACTCCCGGACAGCAAGTTTAGGAAAACTGTTTTTT.

The rearrangement joins TRBV5-1 to TRBJ1-6; 7 bases line up with TRBD1. After removal of 5 bases from V and 7 bases from J, the junction contained 12 bases not matched to a gene. This CDR3 spans 16 amino acids. The germline V gene has CDR1 SGHRS and CDR2 YFSETQ. CDR3 amino acids: CASSLDRTGRNSPLHF. The DNA for the CDR3 is TGCGCCAGCAGTCTCGATCGGACAGGACGGAATTCACCCCTCCACTTT.

V gene TRBV5-1 combines with J gene TRBJ1-1; D gene ambiguous. V lost 3 bases and J 2 bases, leaving 11 bases between the germline ends. This CDR3 is built from 14 residues. Germline lookup yields CDR1 SGHRS and CDR2 YFSETQ. DNA for the CDR3: TGCGCCAGCAGCTCCCTCGTACATAACACTGAAGCTTTCTTT. Encoded protein: CASSSLVHNTEAFF.

The chain joins TRBV27 to TRBJ1-1; D is uncertain. V lost 5 bases and J 1 base, leaving 14 bases between the germline ends. This CDR3 has 15 amino acids. In germline, CDR1 is MNHEY, CDR2 SMNVEV (reference sequence). The CDR3 coding sequence is TGTGCCAGCAGTCTAACCCCCGGGAAGAACACTGAAGCTTTCTTT. Its translation: CASSLTPGKNTEAFF.

This chain joins TRBV5-1 and TRBJ1-2, with 7 bases identical to TRBD1. The CDR3 consists of 13 residues. With V trimmed by 4 bases and J by 4 bases, 4 bases remained unmatched. CDR1 and CDR2 from the germline V gene are SGHRS and YFSETQ. DNA for the CDR3: TGCGCCAGCAGCCTGACAGGGATCTATGGCTACACCTTC. Residues: CASSLTGIYGYTF.

The rearrangement joins TRBV11-3 to TRBJ2-7, with D tentatively TRBD1 (6 bases). This CDR3 comprises 14 residues. V was trimmed by 4 bases and J by 6 bases, leaving 16 bases between them. Germline CDR1 reads SGHNT; CDR2 reads YENEEA. The CDR3 is CASSSTTGRFEQYF. In nucleotides, the CDR3 is TGTGCCAGCAGCTCTACTACAGGGCGGTTCGAGCAGTACTTC.

This chain uses TRBV23-1 with TRBJ2-4; D is possibly TRBD2 (5 bases). Being an ORF, TRBV23-1 has a function that is uncertain. The V and J ends lost 7 bases and 13 bases respectively, with 17 bases between them. This CDR3 is 12 amino acids long. CDR3 in DNA: TGCGCCAGCACCCAAGTGGAGGCCATGCAGTACTTC. This gives the protein CASTQVEAMQYF.

The chain couples TRBV28 to TRBJ2-1; D possibly corresponds to TRBD1 (6 bases). The CDR3 is 14 residues long. V was shortened by 7 bases and J by 4 bases, with 14 bases between the two germline ends. Per the germline V gene, CDR1 is MDHEN and CDR2 is SYDVKM. The CDR3: CASTIGGSYNEQFF. The CDR3 DNA sequence: TGTGCCAGCACCATTGGGGGCTCTTACAATGAGCAGTTCTTC.

This chain connects TRBV9 to TRBJ1-3; a weak D match, TRBD1 (5 bases). Germline-derived CDR1 and CDR2 are SGDLS and YYNGEE. The CDR3 consists of 14 residues. V lost 2 bases, J lost 3 bases, and 9 bases lay in between. The chain's CDR3 is CASSVRQLGNTIYF. The CDR3 nucleotides read TGTGCCAGCAGCGTTCGACAGCTTGGAAACACCATATATTTT.

Only a few counts were recorded for this clone. The V call is TRBV6-5, the J call TRBJ2-7; D gene uncertain. Looked up from germline, CDR1 is MNHEY and CDR2 is SVGAGI. CDR3 length equals 12 residues. Trimming took off 6 bases at V and 1 base at J, with 7 bases between the two ends. CDR3 sequence reads: CASSEVSYEQYF. The CDR3 DNA is TGTGCCAGCAGCGAGGTGTCCTACGAGCAGTACTTC.

This clone was seen only once. The rearrangement uses TRBV5-1 and TRBJ1-3; 11 bases fit TRBD1. Germline lookup yields CDR1 SGHRS and CDR2 YFSETQ. V dropped 4 bases and J dropped 0; count of bases not matched to a gene: 12. This CDR3 region has 19 residues. The CDR3 reads CASSAGTGGYTPSGNTIYF. DNA for the CDR3: TGCGCCAGCAGCGCCGGGACAGGGGGATATACGCCCTCTGGAAACACCATATATTTT.

J is TRBJ1-3 and V is TRBV28, with D unresolved. V gave up 2 bases and J gave up 7 bases, with 12 bases separating them. Germline V gene lookup returns CDR1 MDHEN and CDR2 SYDVKM. The CDR3 loop spans 14 amino acids. CDR3: CASSLSLRRNTIYF. Written as DNA, the CDR3 is TGTGCCAGCAGTTTAAGCTTACGGAGGAACACCATATATTTT.

This chain connects TRBV11-2 to TRBJ1-2, with a weak D call TRBD1 (6 bases). Germline V lookup: CDR1 SGHAT, CDR2 FQNNGV. V lost 0 bases to trimming and J lost 5 bases, with 10 bases between them. The CDR3 runs to 14 residues. The CDR3 here is CASSLDRTVYGYTF. The DNA for the CDR3 is TGTGCCAGCAGCTTAGATCGGACAGTTTATGGCTACACCTTC.

The chain is built from TRBV24-1 and TRBJ2-1, with unresolved D. This CDR3 has 15 amino acids. Germline assignment: CDR1 KGHDR and CDR2 SFDVKD. With 5 bases removed from V and 2 bases from J, the gap between germline ends came to 12 bases. This chain's CDR3 is CATSVAHATYNEQFF. In DNA, the CDR3 is TGTGCCACCAGTGTAGCTCATGCTACCTACAATGAGCAGTTCTTC.

The V and J genes are TRBV27 and TRBJ1-2; weak D call: TRBD1 (5 bases). The CDR3 runs 13 residues. Germline assignment: CDR1 MNHEY and CDR2 SMNVEV (reference sequence). V lost 3 bases, J lost 3 bases, and 8 bases lay in between. The CDR3 sequence is CASSLGRDYGYTF. CDR3 bases: TGTGCCAGCAGTTTGGGCAGGGACTATGGCTACACCTTC.

The rearrangement links TRBV27 to TRBJ1-2; TRBD1 matches 7 bases. This CDR3 region has 13 residues. The germline CDR1 and CDR2 sequences are MNHEY and SMNVEV (reference sequence). V lost 5 bases and J lost 4; bases outside the gene matches: 4. CDR3 loop: CASSQQGLYGYTF. CDR3 nucleotide sequence: TGTGCCAGCAGTCAACAGGGGCTCTATGGCTACACCTTC.